The source of this T cell receptor beta chain is a study of blood T cell repertoires in COVID-19. Study-level background: Samples representing acute and convalescent COVID-19 were sourced from the United States, Italy and Spain.

Enrolled during active infection, Seattle patients were then followed longitudinally. This CDR3 is built from 15 residues. With V trimmed by 1 base and J by 5 bases, 4 bases remained unmatched. Germline V CDR1 and CDR2: SGHTA, FQGTGA. Under the authors' procedure: Scientists estimated how many nucleated cells there were by amplifying reference gene primers. Only in-frame clones appear in the TCRdb table, and some are missing; sequencing was by immunoSEQ multiplex PCR. Clone size and the V and J calls come from that table; the DNA yielded D and trimming. The sample holds about 440,000 clones, about 91% seen once. In this sample, this clone turned up a few times.

The gene calls are TRBV7-3 and TRBJ2-3; 9 bases are shared with TRBD2. This TCR derives from a woman between 50 and 59 years old with COVID-19, enrolled during active disease. The sample was peripheral blood. This CDR3 reads CASSLSGTSLDTQYF. CDR3 bases: TGTGCCAGCAGCTTAAGCGGGACTAGCTTAGATACGCAGTATTTT.